What follows is one T cell receptor (beta chain) and its context. This sample was taken from a study of T-cell reconstitution after alpha-beta-depleted transplantation in children. The CDR3 runs to 15 residues. After removal of 6 bases from V and 4 bases from J, the junction contained 6 bases not matched to a gene. The authors prepared the TCRbeta library with unique molecular identifiers. TCRdb analysed the PCR reads with MiXCR anew, one entry per CDR3 protein. The sample includes some 500,000 distinct CDR3 sequences, around 20% of them seen just once. This material consisted of PBMCs from the stem cell graft donor, taken from the stem cell graft. The J gene is TRBJ2-2, the V gene TRBV12-3 or TRBV12-4; 9 bases line up with TRBD1. The origin of this receptor is a human donor who donated a stem cell graft to a child with acute lymphoblastic leukemia. CDR3 nucleotide sequence: TGTGCCAGCAGCCAGACAGGGGGTAGCACCGGGGAGCTGTTTTTT. This encodes CASSQTGGSTGELFF.